This TCR beta chain was obtained from a study of cytomegalovirus exposure and HLA in healthy donors. Study information: There were fewer than 500 genotyped donors. Of these, roughly 84% fell in the genetic ancestry cluster associated with self-reported Caucasian donors. Study-wide findings and caveats: Later on, an analysis found that several of the most significant clusters appeared to be linked to common viral pathogens, which included parvovirus B19. In vitro work confirmed that a few CMV-associated chains recognize CMV antigens.

The PCR was carried out with 60 Vbeta primers and 13 Jbeta primers. The assay was immunoSEQ multiplex PCR, and TCRdb's table has in-frame clones only and misses some. The sample shows 150,000 to 200,000 clones, about 81% of them seen only once. Concerning this clone itself: Its antigen is not known.

Trimming stripped 3 bases from V and 10 bases from J, with 9 bases between. This CDR3 is built from 11 residues. CDR1 is KGHSH, CDR2 LQKENI, per germline. The sequence derives from a woman aged 18-35 years in good health and CMV-seronegative. Material for sequencing was PBMCs. The chain uses TRBV18 and TRBJ1-2; D is unclear. DNA of the CDR3: TGTGCCAGCTCACCCGGTGAGGACTACACCTTC. It specifies CASSPGEDYTF. The full variable domain, in which reference TRBV18 and TRBJ1-2 provide the parts outside the CDR3, is NAGVMQNPRHLVRRRGQEARLRCSPMKGHSHVYWYRQLPEEGLKFMVYLQKENIIDESGMPKERFSAEFPKEGPSILRIQQVVRGDSAAYFCASSPGEDYTFGSGTRLTVV.